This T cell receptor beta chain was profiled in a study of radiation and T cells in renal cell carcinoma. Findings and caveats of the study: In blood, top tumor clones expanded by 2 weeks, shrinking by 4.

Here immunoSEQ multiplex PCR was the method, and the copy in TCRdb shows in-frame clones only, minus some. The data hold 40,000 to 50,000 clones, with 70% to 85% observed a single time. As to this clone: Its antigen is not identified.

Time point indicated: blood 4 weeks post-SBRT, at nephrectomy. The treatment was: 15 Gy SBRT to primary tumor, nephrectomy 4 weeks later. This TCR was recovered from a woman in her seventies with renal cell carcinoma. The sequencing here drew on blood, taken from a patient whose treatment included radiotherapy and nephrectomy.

In DNA form, the CDR3 reads TGTGCCAGTAGTCCACGACAGGGGGCCTACGAGCAGTACTTC. Residues: CASSPRQGAYEQYF. This chain uses TRBV19 with TRBJ2-7; TRBD1 matches at 9 bases. The CDR3 consists of 14 residues. The V gene end was trimmed by 5 bases and the J gene end by 2 bases; junction bases not matched to a gene: 4. In germline, CDR1 is LNHDA, CDR2 SQIVND (reference sequence).